The clone carrying this T cell receptor beta chain was detected only a few times. No antigen is known for it. These data originate in a study of identical twins. The CDR3 length is 14 residues. Trimming removed 3 bases from V and 6 bases from J; junction bases left unmatched: 0. Germline-derived CDR1 and CDR2 are MRHNA and SNTAGT. Unique molecular identifiers were in the cDNA, with template-switch universal primer binding. TCRdb processed the 5' RACE reads anew with MiXCR; each CDR3 protein has one entry. This table has approximately 260,000 distinct CDR3 sequences, about 14% appearing once. The study's findings and limits: Out-of-frame alpha sequences shared by twins were enriched for low generation probability. While abundant cord blood beta clonotypes carried fewer insertions, memory repertoires showed no such pattern.

The sequenced sample consisted of memory (CD45RO+) T cells sorted from blood. This TCR was recovered from a young woman in good health. This chain joins TRBV6-4 and TRBJ2-2; 11 bases match TRBD1. CDR3 loop: CASSEGQGAGELFF. CDR3 bases: TGTGCCAGCAGTGAGGGACAGGGGGCCGGGGAGCTGTTTTTT.